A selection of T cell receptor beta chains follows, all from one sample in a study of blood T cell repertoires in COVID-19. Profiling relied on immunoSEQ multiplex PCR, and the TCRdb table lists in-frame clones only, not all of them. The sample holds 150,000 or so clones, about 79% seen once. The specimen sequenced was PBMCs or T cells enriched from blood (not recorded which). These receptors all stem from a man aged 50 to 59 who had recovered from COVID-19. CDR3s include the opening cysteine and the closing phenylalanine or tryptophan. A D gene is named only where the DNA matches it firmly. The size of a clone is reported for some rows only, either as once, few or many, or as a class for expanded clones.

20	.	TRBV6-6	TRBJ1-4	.	TGTGCCAGCAGCCCCTTAACACGGGGGGCTCATTTAAGGACTAATGAAAAACTGTTTTTT	CASSPLTRGAHLRTNEKLFF
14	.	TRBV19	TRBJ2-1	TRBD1	TGTGCCAGTAAGGCAGGGGGCTTCTACAATGAGCAGTTCTTC	CASKAGGFYNEQFF
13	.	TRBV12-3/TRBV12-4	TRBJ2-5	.	TGTGCCAGCAGTTTAAGGGGCCAAGAGACCCAGTACTTC	CASSLRGQETQYF
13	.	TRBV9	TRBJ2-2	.	TGTGCCAGCAACCTGGCGGACACCGGGGAGCTGTTTTTT	CASNLADTGELFF
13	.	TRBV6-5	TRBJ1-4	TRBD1	TGTGCCAGCAGGACAGGGGAGGATGAAAAACTGTTTTTT	CASRTGEDEKLFF
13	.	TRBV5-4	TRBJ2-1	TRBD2	TGTGCCAGCAGCTCCGGGGGGGCCTATGAGCAGTTCTTC	CASSSGGAYEQFF
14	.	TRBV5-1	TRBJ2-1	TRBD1	TGCGCCAGCAGCCTCGGACAGGGGAAGGGGGAGCAGTTCTTC	CASSLGQGKGEQFF
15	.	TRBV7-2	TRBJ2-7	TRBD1	TGTGCCAGCAGCTTAACCGGGACAGGGGGGTACGAGCAGTACTTC	CASSLTGTGGYEQYF
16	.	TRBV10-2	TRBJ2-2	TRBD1	TGCGCCAGCAGCCCCTCGACAGGGGTTGTTCCCGGGGAGCTGTTTTTT	CASSPSTGVVPGELFF
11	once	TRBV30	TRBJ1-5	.	TGTGCCTGGAGTCGAGACACGGACCAGCATTTT	CAWSRDTDQHF
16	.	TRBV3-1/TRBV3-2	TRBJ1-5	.	TGTGCCAGCAGCCAAAGTAAAGGGCAGGGTGGGCAGCCCCAGCATTTT	CASSQSKGQGGQPQHF
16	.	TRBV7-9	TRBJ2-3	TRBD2	TGTGCCAGCAGCCCCCTAGCGGGGGGGCTGACAGATACGCAGTATTTT	CASSPLAGGLTDTQYF
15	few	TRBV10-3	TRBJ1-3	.	TGTGCCATCACTATCGAGGGTATCCCTGGAAACACCATATATTTT	CAITIEGIPGNTIYF
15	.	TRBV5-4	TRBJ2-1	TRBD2	TGTGCCAGCAGCTTTGTAATAGCGGGGGACAATGAGCAGTTCTTC	CASSFVIAGDNEQFF
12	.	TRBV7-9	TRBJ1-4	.	TGTGCCAGCAGCTTAGGCGATGAAAAACTGTTTTTT	CASSLGDEKLFF
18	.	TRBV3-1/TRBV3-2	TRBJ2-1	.	TGTGCCAGCAGCCAAGATCCTCCGGCCAGGGTCACGTACAATGAGCAGTTCTTC	CASSQDPPARVTYNEQFF
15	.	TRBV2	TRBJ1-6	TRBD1	TGTGCCAGCAGTGCGAGCGGGACAGGGGATTCACCCCTCCACTTT	CASSASGTGDSPLHF
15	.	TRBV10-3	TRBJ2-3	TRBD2	TGTGCCATCACTATCGGGGGGAAAGGCACAGATACGCAGTATTTT	CAITIGGKGTDTQYF
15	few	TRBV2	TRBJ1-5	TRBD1	TGTGCCAGCAGTGGGGGACAGGGAGTCAATCAGCCCCAGCATTTT	CASSGGQGVNQPQHF
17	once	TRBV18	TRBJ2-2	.	TGTGCCAGCGTCAATTGGAGGGAACGCGCGGACACCGGGGAGCTGTTTTTT	CASVNWRERADTGELFF
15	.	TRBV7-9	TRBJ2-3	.	TGTGCCAGCAGCTTCGGTATTAGCGGTACAGATACGCAGTATTTT	CASSFGISGTDTQYF
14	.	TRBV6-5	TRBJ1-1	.	TGTGCCAGCAGTCCCCCCCAGGGGAACACTGAAGCTTTCTTT	CASSPPQGNTEAFF
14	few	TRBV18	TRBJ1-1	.	TGTGCCAGCTCACCGGGACACACGAACACTGAAGCTTTCTTT	CASSPGHTNTEAFF
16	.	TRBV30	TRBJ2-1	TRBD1	TGTGCCTGGAGAGTAATCGGGACAGGGGGCTACAATGAGCAGTTCTTC	CAWRVIGTGGYNEQFF
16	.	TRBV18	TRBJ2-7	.	TGTGCCAGCTCACCCCGTGACAGGCAATCGTTCTACGAGCAGTACTTC	CASSPRDRQSFYEQYF
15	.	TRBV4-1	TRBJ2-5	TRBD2	TGCGCCAGCAGCCAAGAGGTAGCGGGGGTGGAGACCCAGTACTTC	CASSQEVAGVETQYF
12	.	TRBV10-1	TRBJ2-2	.	TGCGCCAGCAGTCCAGGGGCCGGGGAGCTGTTTTTT	CASSPGAGELFF